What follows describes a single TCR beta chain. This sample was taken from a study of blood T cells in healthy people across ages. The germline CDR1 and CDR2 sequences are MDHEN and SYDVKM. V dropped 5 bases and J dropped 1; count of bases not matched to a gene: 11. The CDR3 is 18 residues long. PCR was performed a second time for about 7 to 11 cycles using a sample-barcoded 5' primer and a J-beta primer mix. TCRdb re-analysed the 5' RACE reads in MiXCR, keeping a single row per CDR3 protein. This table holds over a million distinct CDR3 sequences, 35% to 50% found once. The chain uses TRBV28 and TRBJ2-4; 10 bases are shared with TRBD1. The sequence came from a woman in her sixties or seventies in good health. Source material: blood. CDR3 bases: TGTGCCAGCAGTCACGACCGACAGGGGGCGAAGGCCAAAAACATTCAGTACTTC. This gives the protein CASSHDRQGAKAKNIQYF.